This T cell receptor beta chain was sequenced in a study of blood T cell repertoires in COVID-19. On the study more broadly: The study drew acute and convalescent COVID-19 samples from the United States, Italy and Spain. In each case, the material was cDNA or gDNA derived from T cells, B-cell-depleted T cells, or PBMCs.

Germline CDR1 MNHNY, CDR2 SVGAGI (reference sequence). Trimming removed 6 bases from V and 1 base from J; junction bases left unmatched: 7. This CDR3 comprises 16 residues. Original methodology: How many nucleated cells were present was estimated from reference gene primer amplification. The data were produced by immunoSEQ multiplex PCR, yet TCRdb's version contains in-frame clones alone and is incomplete. V, J and clone size derive from that table, while D and trimming were established from the DNA sequence. Among around 230,000 clones listed, 70% to 90% were seen once. The rearrangement uses TRBV6-6 and TRBJ2-3, with TRBD2 matching over 10 bases. The material sequenced was peripheral blood. The sequence came from a man aged 30 to 45 who had recovered from COVID-19. CDR3 region: CASSQPLAGGTDTQYF. In nucleotides, the CDR3 is TGTGCCAGCAGCCAACCGCTAGCGGGGGGCACAGATACGCAGTATTTT.